A single sample is the source of the 2 T cell receptor beta chains below, sequenced in a study of blood T cell repertoires in COVID-19 (dated by TCRdb to about 2020). Receptors were amplified or captured by the immunoSEQ multiplex PCR assay. Sourced from immuneACCESS, this table was stored by TCRdb with only in-frame sequences that have V and J called. A share of the clones is absent; for the studies checked, an unresolved V gene accounts for under half, and the remainder has no known explanation. The table for this sample lists approximately 140,000 clones; more than 75% of them were counted only once. The top ten clonotypes cover 1% to 1.5% of the sample. Sequenced: PBMCs or T cells enriched from blood (not recorded which). The receptor source for this set is a woman aged 25 to 39 with acute COVID-19.

CDR3 sequence reads: CATKEGAVPNEKLFF. In nucleotides, the CDR3 is TGTGCCACCAAGGAGGGGGCGGTTCCTAATGAAAAACTGTTTTTT. The J gene is TRBJ1-4, the V gene TRBV28; 7 nucleotides align to TRBD1. CDR1 is MDHEN and CDR2 is SYDVKM in the germline V gene. There are 15 residues in the CDR3. J lost 3 bases, V lost 10 bases, and 11 bases had no gene match.

V gene TRBV18 combines with J gene TRBJ1-2; no clear D gene. Trimming took 0 bases from V and 1 from J, leaving 9 bases between them. The germline CDR1 and CDR2 sequences are KGHSH and LQKENI. The CDR3 totals 15 residues. The CDR3 region has the DNA TGTGCCAGCTCACCACCTACATCTTATAACTATGGCTACACCTTC. As protein: CASSPPTSYNYGYTF.